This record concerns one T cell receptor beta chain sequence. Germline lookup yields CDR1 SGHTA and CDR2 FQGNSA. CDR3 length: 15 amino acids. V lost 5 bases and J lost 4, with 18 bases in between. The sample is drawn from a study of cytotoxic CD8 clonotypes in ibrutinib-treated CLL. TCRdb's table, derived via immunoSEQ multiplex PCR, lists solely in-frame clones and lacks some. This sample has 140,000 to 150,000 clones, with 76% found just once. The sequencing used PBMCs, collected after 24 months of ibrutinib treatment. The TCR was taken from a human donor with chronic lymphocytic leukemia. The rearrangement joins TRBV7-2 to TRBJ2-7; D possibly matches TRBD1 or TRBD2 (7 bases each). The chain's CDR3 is CASSPGLGGPYEQYF. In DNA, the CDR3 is TGTGCCAGCAGCCCCGGACTAGGGGGCCCTTACGAGCAGTACTTC.